The rows below give T cell receptor beta chains drawn from one sample of a study of post-analysis software for immune sequencing data. Each CDR3 protein gets one entry after TCRdb re-called the PCR reads with MiXCR. In the table there are about 770,000 distinct CDR3 sequences, just over 45% of which are singletons. The sample consisted of blood. These receptors were taken from a girl aged 5 to 17 with multiple sclerosis. The CDR3 runs from the conserved cysteine through the conserved F or W. The D gene is left open where the match is weak. The listing skips clone size in some rows; elsewhere it reads once, few, many or a size class.

V gene	J gene	D gene	clone size	CDR3 protein	CDR3 DNA
TRBV10-3	TRBJ2-7	.	.	CAISPTSYEQYF	TGTGCCATCAGCCCGACTAGCTACGAGCAGTACTTC
TRBV24-1	TRBJ1-4	.	few	CATSDASGNEKLFF	TGTGCCACCAGTGATGCCAGTGGTAATGAAAAACTGTTTTTT
TRBV20-1	TRBJ2-7	TRBD1	once	CSARRPGTGKDEQYF	TGCAGTGCTAGGCGACCCGGGACAGGGAAGGACGAGCAGTACTTC
TRBV6-1	TRBJ1-5	.	.	CASSDWAGNSNQPQHF	TGTGCCAGCAGTGATTGGGCAGGGAATAGCAATCAGCCCCAGCATTTT
TRBV6-5	TRBJ2-7	TRBD2	.	CASSYSGGSSIHEQYF	TGTGCCAGCAGTTACTCCGGGGGGAGTTCGATCCACGAGCAGTACTTC
TRBV2	TRBJ2-3	.	few	CASSDPTASQVLADTQYF	TGTGCCAGCAGTGACCCCACCGCTTCCCAAGTCCTCGCAGATACGCAGTATTTT
TRBV10-3	TRBJ2-5	.	.	CAISTGTAQETQYF	TGTGCCATCAGTACGGGAACAGCCCAAGAGACCCAGTACTTC
TRBV12-3/TRBV12-4	TRBJ2-1	.	.	CAIGLQGPEQFF	TGTGCCATCGGCCTCCAGGGACCTGAGCAGTTCTTC
TRBV5-5	TRBJ2-5	.	few	CASSRGPSEEGTQYF	TGTGCCAGCAGCCGAGGGCCTAGCGAAGAGGGGACCCAGTACTTC
TRBV12-3/TRBV12-4	TRBJ2-3	.	.	CASSWGSPLSTDTQYF	TGTGCCAGCTCCTGGGGCTCTCCCCTAAGCACAGATACGCAGTATTTT
TRBV12-3/TRBV12-4	TRBJ2-3	TRBD2	.	CASSRGRRESTDTQYF	TGTGCCAGCAGTCGAGGGCGGCGGGAGAGCACAGATACGCAGTATTTT
TRBV20-1	TRBJ1-5	.	.	CSARDPAGYNQPQHF	TGCAGTGCTAGAGACCCTGCCGGGTACAATCAGCCCCAGCATTTT
TRBV29-1	TRBJ2-5	TRBD2	.	CSALAGVETQYF	TGCAGCGCTCTAGCGGGAGTTGAGACCCAGTACTTC
TRBV20-1	TRBJ2-4	TRBD2	.	CSATGTSGRLNIQYF	TGCAGTGCTACTGGGACTAGCGGGAGATTGAACATTCAGTACTTC
TRBV10-3	TRBJ2-7	TRBD1	.	CVISEGQGYYNEQYF	TGTGTCATCAGTGAGGGACAGGGATACTACAATGAGCAGTACTTC
TRBV11-3	TRBJ2-3	TRBD2	few	CASSLSSGSRSDTQYF	TGTGCCAGCAGCTTATCTAGCGGGAGTCGCTCAGATACGCAGTATTTT
TRBV4-2	TRBJ2-1	TRBD2	few	CASSQGGVAGGQQFF	TGTGCCAGCAGCCAAGGGGGGGTAGCGGGCGGGCAGCAGTTCTTC
TRBV30	TRBJ2-7	TRBD2	few	CAWSYPGRGEQYF	TGTGCCTGGAGTTATCCTGGGAGGGGTGAGCAGTACTTC
TRBV18	TRBJ2-3	TRBD2	.	CASSPRTSGATDTQYF	TGTGCCAGCTCACCCAGGACTAGCGGGGCCACAGATACGCAGTATTTT
TRBV4-2	TRBJ2-7	.	.	CASSLGRILSSYEQYF	TGTGCCAGCAGCCTGGGCCGTATTTTGAGCTCCTACGAGCAGTACTTC
TRBV2	TRBJ2-1	TRBD1	few	CASRGQGAWNEQFF	TGTGCCAGCAGGGGACAGGGGGCTTGGAATGAGCAGTTCTTC
TRBV12-3/TRBV12-4	TRBJ2-7	.	.	CASSPGMNYEQYF	TGTGCCAGCAGCCCCGGGATGAACTACGAGCAGTACTTC
TRBV20-1	TRBJ2-3	.	.	CSASGGDTDTQYF	TGCAGTGCCTCCGGAGGGGACACAGATACGCAGTATTTT
TRBV10-1	TRBJ2-1	.	.	CASSEEQDEQFF	TGCGCCAGCAGTGAGGAACAGGATGAGCAGTTCTTC
TRBV6-2/TRBV6-3	TRBJ2-3	TRBD1	.	CASRRTGTGSTDTQYF	TGTGCCAGCAGACGAACCGGGACAGGAAGCACAGATACGCAGTATTTT
TRBV25-1	TRBJ1-6	.	.	CASSEKGWTAPLHF	TGTGCCAGCAGTGAAAAGGGTTGGACAGCACCCCTCCACTTT